These T cell receptor beta chains were read from a single sample in a study of T cell repertoires in cytomegalovirus infection. What these receptors recognize is not known. From the reads, TCRdb called clonotypes with MiXCR, one entry per CDR3 protein. The sample consists of approximately 110,000 distinct CDR3 sequences, over 25% of them appearing once. This sample comprised CD8+ T cells from cultured PBMCs, obtained from culture after CMV antigen stimulation. The receptors originated from a human donor in good health (CMV status not recorded). Some clones in this sample may be carry-over from other donors' samples. Both conserved end residues are part of each CDR3. The order of the fields is J gene, V gene, clone size, CDR3 protein. Not every row has a clone size; where given, it reads once, few, many or a size class.

>TRBJ1-6|TRBV5-5|NA
CASSQDRSNLNSPLHF
>TRBJ2-3|TRBV2|few
CASSDRERTTDTQYF
>TRBJ2-2|TRBV7-2|NA
CAGSTTGEPAGELFF
>TRBJ2-7|TRBV4-1|NA
CASSPTPGLGFYEQYF
>TRBJ2-5|TRBV28|NA
CASRGSRTGVKTQYF
>TRBJ2-2|TRBV6-5|NA
CASSPLGGELFF
>TRBJ2-3|TRBV25-1|NA
CASSEYQGVTDTQYF
>TRBJ2-3|TRBV11-2|NA
CASTQISGGTDTQYF
>TRBJ2-7|TRBV7-2|many
CASSSRGAGGEQYF
>TRBJ1-1|TRBV11-2|many
CASSLDSPGIQNTEAFF
>TRBJ1-6|TRBV4-3|NA
CASSQDGEGDSPLHF
>TRBJ2-2|TRBV4-1|NA
CASSQVPRTRDTGELFF
>TRBJ1-1|TRBV5-4|NA
CASSSGGENTEAFF
>TRBJ2-5|TRBV10-3|NA
CAISDKSGTQYF
>TRBJ2-1|TRBV7-3|NA
CASSLPPYNEQFF
>TRBJ2-7|TRBV11-1|NA
CASSLARDINYEQYF
>TRBJ1-2|TRBV7-9|few
CASSLPQVGYGYTF
>TRBJ2-7|TRBV4-1|few
CASSQETGVTYEQYF
>TRBJ2-1|TRBV6-2/TRBV6-3|few
CASSYSASGGFNEQFF
>TRBJ1-1|TRBV7-2|NA
CASSLVQGFFTEAFF
>TRBJ2-1|TRBV5-1|NA
CASSLGQGVEQFF
>TRBJ2-3|TRBV20-1|NA
CSARPGGAQYF
>TRBJ1-1|TRBV7-2|few
CASSPPLGRADGTEAFF
>TRBJ2-7|TRBV7-9|many
CASSSLAGTGYEQYF
>TRBJ2-3|TRBV7-8|many
CASSSDHGDTQYF
>TRBJ2-7|TRBV7-9|NA
CASSSTSGGAREQYF
>TRBJ1-4|TRBV4-3|NA
CASSQDGGADEREKLFF
>TRBJ1-4|TRBV11-1|many
CASSSGQGTKKLFF
>TRBJ1-2|TRBV12-3/TRBV12-4|few
CASSPAPFRVGYGYTF
>TRBJ2-7|TRBV20-1|NA
CSSSRGGPFKATYEQYF
>TRBJ1-5|TRBV28|many
CASSFGPLQPQHF
>TRBJ2-7|TRBV7-6|NA
CASSADYEQYF
>TRBJ1-1|TRBV7-2|few
CASTERASINTEAFF
>TRBJ2-7|TRBV5-1|NA
CASSLRSGVGEQYF
>TRBJ2-7|TRBV4-1|NA
CASSLDRAYEQYF
>TRBJ1-1|TRBV7-6|NA
CASSPYVVGDTEAFF
>TRBJ1-2|TRBV6-2/TRBV6-3|NA
CASSDYRGANYGYTF
>TRBJ2-7|TRBV10-3|few
CAIRTSAKRAGGDEQYF
>TRBJ1-2|TRBV7-9|NA
CASSLPGHTNYGYTF
>TRBJ1-1|TRBV20-1|NA
CSARGSGQIQAFF
>TRBJ2-7|TRBV6-1|many
CASSTDGGRYEQYF
>TRBJ2-3|TRBV4-1|few
CASSQEPSAGGITDTQYF
>TRBJ2-7|TRBV28|few
CASTPLGLTPEGEQYF
>TRBJ2-7|TRBV4-1|few
CASSQTTVYGEQYF
>TRBJ2-6|TRBV6-1|few
CASSEGTGAPGANVLTF
>TRBJ2-3|TRBV20-1|many
CSAREFTRGGTDTQYF
>TRBJ2-1|TRBV7-4|NA
CASSSRDSNNEQFF
>TRBJ2-1|TRBV6-1|few
CASRTQGRNEQFF
>TRBJ1-4|TRBV18|many
CASSPGGQILNEKLFF
>TRBJ1-1|TRBV19|NA
CASSPGTGDTEAFF
>TRBJ1-1|TRBV6-8|NA
CASSYQGERTEAFF
>TRBJ2-1|TRBV4-1|few
CASSPGLLYNEQFF
>TRBJ1-1|TRBV7-8|many
CASSPGAGPGVEAFF